A selection of T cell receptor beta chains follows, all from one sample in a study of T cell responses to AZD1222 COVID-19 vaccine. TCRdb's copy holds only in-frame clones and misses some; the assay was immunoSEQ multiplex PCR. The sample has 120,000 to 150,000 clones, approximately 90% seen once. The sample in question was peripheral blood, obtained on day 0 of MenACWY control vaccination. The receptors were gathered from an adult in good health. CDR3s include the opening cysteine and the closing phenylalanine or tryptophan. A D gene is named only where the DNA matches it firmly. The size entry is marked missing in some rows and otherwise reads once, few, many or a size class.

V,D,size,J,CDR3,DNA
TRBV19,-,-,TRBJ1-5,CASRGATFNQPQHF,TGTGCCAGTAGAGGGGCCACCTTTAATCAGCCCCAGCATTTT
TRBV10-2,TRBD1,-,TRBJ1-1,CASSDPGQEAFF,TGCGCCAGCAGTGACCCGGGACAGGAAGCTTTCTTT
TRBV20-1,-,-,TRBJ2-7,CSAVPSYEQYF,TGCAGTGCCGTGCCCTCCTACGAGCAGTACTTC
TRBV6-5,-,-,TRBJ1-1,CASSYPPVAFF,TGTGCCAGCAGTTACCCCCCGGTAGCTTTCTTT
TRBV6-5,-,-,TRBJ1-1,CASSPRGDEAFF,TGTGCCAGCAGTCCCCGGGGGGATGAAGCTTTCTTT
TRBV12-5,-,-,TRBJ1-5,CASGTDSNGVQPQHF,TGTGCTAGTGGGACAGACTCGAACGGGGTTCAGCCCCAGCATTTT
TRBV10-3,TRBD1,-,TRBJ1-2,CAISGQGSHGYTF,TGTGCCATCAGTGGACAGGGGAGTCATGGCTACACCTTC
TRBV3-1/TRBV3-2,-,-,TRBJ2-1,CASSQGTGPESDEQFF,TGTGCCAGCAGCCAAGGTACAGGCCCCGAGAGCGATGAGCAGTTCTTC
TRBV5-1,TRBD2,-,TRBJ2-7,CASSPSLAGNNYEQYF,TGCGCCAGCAGCCCGTCACTAGCGGGAAACAATTACGAGCAGTACTTC
TRBV6-5,-,-,TRBJ1-6,CATLRHNSPLHF,TGTGCCACTCTACGACATAATTCACCCCTCCACTTT
TRBV4-1,-,-,TRBJ1-5,CASSQVTGSNQPQHF,TGCGCCAGCAGCCAAGTAACGGGGTCTAATCAGCCCCAGCATTTT
TRBV3-1/TRBV3-2,-,-,TRBJ1-1,CASSVMTGSTEAFF,TGTGCCAGCAGCGTAATGACAGGAAGCACTGAAGCTTTCTTT
TRBV5-1,-,-,TRBJ2-4,CASSLVGGAENIQYF,TGCGCCAGCAGCTTGGTTGGAGGGGCCGAAAACATTCAGTACTTC
TRBV27,-,few,TRBJ2-7,CASSLSPEGRYEQYF,TGTGCCAGCAGTTTATCCCCAGAGGGTCGCTACGAGCAGTACTTC
TRBV18,TRBD1,-,TRBJ1-5,CASSLQGDQPQHF,TGTGCCAGCTCACTACAGGGGGACCAGCCCCAGCATTTT